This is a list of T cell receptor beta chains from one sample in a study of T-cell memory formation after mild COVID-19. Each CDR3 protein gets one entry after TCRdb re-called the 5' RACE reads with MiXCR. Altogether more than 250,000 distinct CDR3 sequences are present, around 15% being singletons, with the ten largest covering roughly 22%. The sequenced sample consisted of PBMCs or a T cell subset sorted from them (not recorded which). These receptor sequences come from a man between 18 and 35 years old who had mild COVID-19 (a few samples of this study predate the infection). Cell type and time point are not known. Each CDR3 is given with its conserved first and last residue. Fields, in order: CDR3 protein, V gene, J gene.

CDR3: CASSLDSGRQYF
V: TRBV7-9
J: TRBJ2-3

CDR3: CASRRGDAADTQYF
V: TRBV5-5
J: TRBJ2-3

CDR3: CAISGFTGIYEQYF
V: TRBV10-3
J: TRBJ2-7

CDR3: CASRARRNYGYTF
V: TRBV6-5
J: TRBJ1-2

CDR3: CASSSTGIKGETQYF
V: TRBV6-6
J: TRBJ2-5

CDR3: CASSSGGGRTEAFF
V: TRBV27
J: TRBJ1-1

CDR3: CASSLVDRESGYTF
V: TRBV5-1
J: TRBJ1-2

CDR3: CASSVGRGRETQYF
V: TRBV9
J: TRBJ2-5

CDR3: CASRLRHDRNTQYF
V: TRBV28
J: TRBJ2-3

CDR3: CASSRTREQPQHF
V: TRBV6-5
J: TRBJ1-5

CDR3: CASSSTARSAYEQYF
V: TRBV7-9
J: TRBJ2-7

CDR3: CASSSEFQYQETQYF
V: TRBV11-2
J: TRBJ2-5

CDR3: CSARPLALSGNTIYF
V: TRBV20-1
J: TRBJ1-3